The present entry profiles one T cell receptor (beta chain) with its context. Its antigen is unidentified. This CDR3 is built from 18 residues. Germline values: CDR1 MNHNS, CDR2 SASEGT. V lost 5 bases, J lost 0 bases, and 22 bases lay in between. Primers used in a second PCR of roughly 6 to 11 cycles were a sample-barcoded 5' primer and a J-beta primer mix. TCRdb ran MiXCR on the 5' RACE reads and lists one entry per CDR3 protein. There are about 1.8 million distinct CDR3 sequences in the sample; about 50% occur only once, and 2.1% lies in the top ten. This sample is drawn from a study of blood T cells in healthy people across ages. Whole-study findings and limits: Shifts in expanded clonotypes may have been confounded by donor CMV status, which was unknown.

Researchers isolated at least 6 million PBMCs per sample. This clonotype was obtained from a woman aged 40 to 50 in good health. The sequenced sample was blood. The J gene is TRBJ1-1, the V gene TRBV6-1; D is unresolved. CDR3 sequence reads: CASSRVSQFRRMNTEAFF. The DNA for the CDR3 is TGTGCCAGCAGTCGAGTCTCCCAGTTTAGGAGGATGAACACTGAAGCTTTCTTT.